The present entry profiles one T cell receptor (beta chain) with its context. The antigen remains unidentified. CDR1 SGHRS and CDR2 YFSETQ come from the germline V gene. This CDR3 is built from 12 residues. Trimming took 0 bases from V and 8 from J, leaving 6 bases between them. The data were obtained in a study of early stage breast cancer tumors. Broader study findings: Compared with adjacent normal breast, tumors showed approximately 2.5-fold denser, more clonal T cells.

Method: immunoSEQ multiplex PCR; TCRdb's copy keeps in-frame clones and lacks some. This table has 25,000 to 30,000 clones, approximately 85% appearing once. This TCR was recovered from a person aged 50 to 59 with breast cancer. This chain links TRBV5-1 with TRBJ2-1; D ambiguous. Sequenced sample: blood. Here the CDR3 DNA reads TGCGCCAGCAGCTTGGACACGTATGAGCAGTTCTTC. Its protein product is CASSLDTYEQFF.